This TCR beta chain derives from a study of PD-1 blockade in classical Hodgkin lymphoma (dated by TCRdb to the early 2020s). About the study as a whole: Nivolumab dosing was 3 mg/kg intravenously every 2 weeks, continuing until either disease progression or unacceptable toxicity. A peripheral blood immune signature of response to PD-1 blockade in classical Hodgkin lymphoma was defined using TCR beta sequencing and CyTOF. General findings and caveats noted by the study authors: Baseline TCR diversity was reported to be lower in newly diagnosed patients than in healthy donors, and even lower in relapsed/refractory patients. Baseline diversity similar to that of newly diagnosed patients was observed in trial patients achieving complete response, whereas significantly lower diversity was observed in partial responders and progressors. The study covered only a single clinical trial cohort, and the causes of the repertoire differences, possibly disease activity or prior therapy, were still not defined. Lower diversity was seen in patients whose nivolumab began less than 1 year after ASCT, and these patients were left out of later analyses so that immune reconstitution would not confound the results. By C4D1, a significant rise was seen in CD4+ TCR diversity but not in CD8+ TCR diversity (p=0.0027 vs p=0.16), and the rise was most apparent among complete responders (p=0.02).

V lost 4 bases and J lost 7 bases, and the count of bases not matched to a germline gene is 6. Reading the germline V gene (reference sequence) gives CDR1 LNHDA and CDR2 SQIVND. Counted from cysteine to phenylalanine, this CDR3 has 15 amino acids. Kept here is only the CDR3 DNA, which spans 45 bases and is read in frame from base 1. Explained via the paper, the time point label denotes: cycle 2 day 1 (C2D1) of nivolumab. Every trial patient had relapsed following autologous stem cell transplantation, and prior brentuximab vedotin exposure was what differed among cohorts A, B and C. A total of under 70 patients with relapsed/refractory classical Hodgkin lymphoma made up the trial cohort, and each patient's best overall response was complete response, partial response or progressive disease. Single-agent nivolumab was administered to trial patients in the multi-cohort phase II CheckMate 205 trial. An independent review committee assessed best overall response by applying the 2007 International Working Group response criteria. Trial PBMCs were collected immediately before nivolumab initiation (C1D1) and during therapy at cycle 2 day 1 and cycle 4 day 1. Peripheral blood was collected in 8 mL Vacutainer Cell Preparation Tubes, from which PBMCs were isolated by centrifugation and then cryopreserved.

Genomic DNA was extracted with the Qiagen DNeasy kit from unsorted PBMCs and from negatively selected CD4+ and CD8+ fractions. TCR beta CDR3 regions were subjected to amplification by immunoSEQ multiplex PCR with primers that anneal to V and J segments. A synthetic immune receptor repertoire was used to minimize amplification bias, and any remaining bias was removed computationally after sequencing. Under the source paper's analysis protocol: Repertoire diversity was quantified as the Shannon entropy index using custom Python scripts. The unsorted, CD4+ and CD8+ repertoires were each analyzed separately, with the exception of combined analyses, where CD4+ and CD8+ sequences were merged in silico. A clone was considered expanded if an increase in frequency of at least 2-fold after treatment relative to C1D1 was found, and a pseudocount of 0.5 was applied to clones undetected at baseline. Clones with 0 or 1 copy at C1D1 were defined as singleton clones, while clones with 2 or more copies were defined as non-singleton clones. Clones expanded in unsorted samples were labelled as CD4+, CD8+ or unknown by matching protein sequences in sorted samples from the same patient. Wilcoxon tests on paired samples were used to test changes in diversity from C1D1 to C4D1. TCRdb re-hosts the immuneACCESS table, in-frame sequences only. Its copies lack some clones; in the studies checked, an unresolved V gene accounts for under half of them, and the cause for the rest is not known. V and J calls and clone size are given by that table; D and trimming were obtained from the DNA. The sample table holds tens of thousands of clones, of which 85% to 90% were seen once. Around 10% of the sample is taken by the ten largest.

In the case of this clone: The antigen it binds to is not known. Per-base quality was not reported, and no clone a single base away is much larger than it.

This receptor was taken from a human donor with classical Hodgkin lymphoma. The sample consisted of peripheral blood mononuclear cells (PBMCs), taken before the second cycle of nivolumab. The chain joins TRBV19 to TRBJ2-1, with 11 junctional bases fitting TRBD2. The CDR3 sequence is CASSRILAGANEQFF. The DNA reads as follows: TGTGCCAGTAGTAGGATACTAGCGGGAGCTAATGAGCAGTTCTTC. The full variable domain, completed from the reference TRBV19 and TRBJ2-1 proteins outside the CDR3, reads DGGITQSPKYLFRKEGQNVTLSCEQNLNHDAMYWYRQDPGQGLRLIYYSQIVNDFQKGDIAEGYSVSREKKESFPLTVTSAQKNPTAFYLCASSRILAGANEQFFGPGTRLTVL.